These 25 T cell receptor beta chains were all obtained from the same sample, sequenced in a study of cytomegalovirus exposure and HLA in healthy donors. Measured with immunoSEQ multiplex PCR; TCRdb has only the in-frame clones, and not every one. The sample lists roughly 150,000 clones, around 96% occurring once. The sample was PBMCs. The receptors derive from a woman under 30 in good health and CMV-seronegative.

The CDR3: CASSGPGYNEQFF. CDR3 nucleotide sequence: TGCGCCAGCAGCGGGCCAGGGTACAATGAGCAGTTCTTC. The chain uses TRBV5-1 and TRBJ2-1; maybe TRBD1 (5 bases). The germline gives CDR1 SGHRS, CDR2 YFSETQ. V was shortened by 4 bases and J by 4 bases, with 9 bases between the two germline ends. The CDR3 has 13 amino acids.

The chain links TRBV25-1 to TRBJ1-4; TRBD1 matches at 8 bases. Germline V lookup: CDR1 MGHDK, CDR2 SYGVNS. V dropped 6 bases and J dropped 3; count of bases not matched to a gene: 0. There are 13 residues in the CDR3. CDR3 loop: CASRTGANEKLFF. In DNA form, the CDR3 reads TGTGCCAGCAGGACAGGGGCTAATGAAAAACTGTTTTTT.

The chain links TRBV6-5 to TRBJ1-2; D may be TRBD1 (5 bases). The V end was cut by 0 bases, the J end by 6 bases, with 8 bases between. The CDR3 extends over 13 amino acids. The germline V gene has CDR1 MNHEY and CDR2 SVGAGI. CDR3 sequence (DNA): TGTGCCAGCAGTTACTCCCAGGGTAATGGCTACACCTTC. Amino acid sequence: CASSYSQGNGYTF.

The genes are TRBV13 and TRBJ2-2, with D possibly being TRBD1 (5 bases). The CDR3 totals 15 residues. V lost 6 bases, J lost 1 base, and 12 bases lay in between. Germline-derived CDR1 and CDR2 are PRHDT and FYEKMQ (reference sequence). The chain's CDR3 is CASSSSGLNTGELFF. CDR3 in DNA: TGTGCCAGCAGTTCATCAGGGTTGAACACCGGGGAGCTGTTTTTT.

The V and J genes are TRBV4-2 and TRBJ1-3; 9 positions match TRBD1. Germline V gene data show CDR1 as LGHNA and CDR2 as YNFKEQ. J was trimmed by 4 bases and V by 4 bases; bases with no gene match: 11. The CDR3 spans 17 residues. CDR3 in amino acids: CASSLAGTGSGGNTIYF. The CDR3, as DNA: TGTGCCAGCAGCCTTGCCGGGACAGGGTCAGGCGGAAACACCATATATTTT.

The chain has TRBV10-3 and TRBJ2-3, with TRBD1 identical over 8 bases. The CDR3 totals 15 residues. Germline trimming cut 4 bases from V and 0 bases from J; bases unmatched to any gene: 3. Germline V gene lookup returns CDR1 ENHRY and CDR2 SYGVKD. The DNA for the CDR3 is TGTGCCATCAGTGCAGGGGGCGCGAGCACAGATACGCAGTATTTT. It yields the protein CAISAGGASTDTQYF.

The gene calls are TRBV27 and TRBJ2-3; possible D gene TRBD1, 6 bases. V gave up 5 bases and J gave up 3 bases, with 18 bases separating them. CDR1 is MNHEY and CDR2 is SMNVEV in the germline V gene (reference sequence). The CDR3 has 16 residues. The DNA of the CDR3 is TGTGCCAGCAGTACTCCTCAGGGGAGTGGGACAGATACGCAGTATTTT. It encodes CASSTPQGSGTDTQYF.

The V and J genes are TRBV19 and TRBJ2-3; weak D call: TRBD2 (7 bases). Germline V gene lookup returns CDR1 LNHDA and CDR2 SQIVND (reference sequence). The length of the CDR3 is 15 residues. Trimming left V 3 bases short and J 4 bases short, with 14 bases between. In nucleotides, the CDR3 is TGTGCCAGTAGTATTGAGGGGGGGCGCGCAGATACGCAGTATTTT. Protein: CASSIEGGRADTQYF.

This clone is a singleton in its sample. The rearrangement uses TRBV11-2 and TRBJ2-6; no clear D gene. Trimming removed 5 bases at V and 0 bases at J, with 5 bases between. Germline CDR1 SGHAT, CDR2 FQNNGV. This CDR3 is 14 amino acids long. This CDR3 is CASSVSSGANVLTF. The CDR3 nucleotides are TGTGCCAGCAGCGTGAGCTCTGGGGCCAACGTCCTGACTTTC.

This clone was recorded once. The chain uses TRBV19 and TRBJ2-7, with D maybe TRBD2 (6 bases). The CDR3 contains 14 residues. Germline V CDR1 and CDR2: LNHDA, SQIVND (reference sequence). V shed 3 bases and J shed 2 bases, with 11 bases lying between them. The CDR3 reads CASSIGGAPYEQYF. CDR3 DNA: TGTGCCAGTAGTATTGGCGGGGCCCCCTACGAGCAGTACTTC.

CDR3 DNA sequence: TGTGCCAGCAGCTTTTCTTCGGGACTAGCGGAGACCCAGTACTTC. Its protein product is CASSFSSGLAETQYF. V usage is TRBV5-4 and J usage is TRBJ2-5; TRBD2 aligns across 10 bases. Germline V gene lookup returns CDR1 SGHNT and CDR2 YYREEE (reference sequence). Unmatched junction bases numbered 6, after V lost 2 bases and J lost 5 bases. CDR3 length: 15 amino acids.

The chain joins TRBV19 to TRBJ1-2, with TRBD1 as a possible D gene (5 bases). Trimming left V 3 bases short and J 4 bases short, with 12 bases between. Germline-derived CDR1 and CDR2 are LNHDA and SQIVND (reference sequence). The CDR3 runs to 14 residues. CDR3: CASSIGGVGYGYTF. The CDR3 nucleotides read TGTGCCAGTAGTATTGGGGGGGTCGGCTATGGCTACACCTTC.

The V gene is TRBV5-1, the J gene TRBJ2-7, with 13 bases matching TRBD2. The CDR3 has 16 amino acids. Germline V gene data show CDR1 as SGHRS and CDR2 as YFSETQ. V shed 3 bases, J shed 7 bases, and the junction held 10 bases outside the gene matches. The CDR3 protein is CASSYTGGTSGEEQYF. DNA for the CDR3: TGCGCCAGCAGCTATACGGGGGGGACTAGCGGGGAAGAGCAGTACTTC. Looking up the rest from reference TRBV5-1 and TRBJ2-7 gives the full variable domain: KAGVTQTPRYLIKTRGQQVTLSCSPISGHRSVSWYQQTPGQGLQFLFEYFSETQRNKGNFPGRFSGRQFSNSRSEMNVSTLELGDSALYLCASSYTGGTSGEEQYFGPGTRLTVT.

V usage is TRBV15 and J usage is TRBJ1-2; 7 bases are a match to TRBD1. Trimming removed 2 bases from V and 0 bases from J; junction bases left unmatched: 0. Germline values: CDR1 LNHNV, CDR2 YYDKDF (reference sequence). The CDR3 is 14 residues long. CDR3: CATSRQGANYGYTF. Written as DNA, the CDR3 is TGTGCCACCAGCAGACAGGGGGCTAACTATGGCTACACCTTC.

This clone occurred once. The chain recombines TRBV27 with TRBJ1-2, with D tentatively TRBD1 (6 bases). The CDR3 length is 12 residues. V gave up 4 bases and J gave up 4 bases, with 7 bases separating them. Germline lookup yields CDR1 MNHEY and CDR2 SMNVEV (reference sequence). The CDR3 nucleotides are TGTGCCAGCAGTTCGGACAGCTATGGCTACACCTTC. Amino acids: CASSSDSYGYTF.

CDR3 protein: CASSQGQGANEQFF. CDR3 in DNA: TGTGCCAGCAGCCAAGGACAGGGGGCGAATGAGCAGTTCTTC. The V gene is TRBV4-2, the J gene TRBJ2-1; 10 positions match TRBD1. The CDR3 extends over 14 amino acids. Looked up from germline, CDR1 is LGHNA and CDR2 is YNFKEQ. V gave up 1 base and J gave up 7 bases; unmatched junction bases: 1.

J is TRBJ2-7 and V is TRBV7-2; 8 bases fit TRBD1. V lost 1 base, J lost 3 bases, and 2 bases stayed unmatched. This CDR3 is built from 14 residues. CDR1 is SGHTA and CDR2 is FQGNSA in the germline V gene. CDR3 bases: TGTGCCAGCAGCTTAGGGACAGGGATCTACGAGCAGTACTTC. Residues: CASSLGTGIYEQYF. Variable domain in full (rest from reference TRBV7-2 and TRBJ2-7): GAGVSQSPSNKVTEKGKDVELRCDPISGHTALYWYRQSLGQGLEFLIYFQGNSAPDKSGLPSDRFSAERTGGSVSTLTIQRTQQEDSAVYLCASSLGTGIYEQYFGPGTRLTVT.

V usage is TRBV5-8 and J usage is TRBJ1-2; a weak D match, TRBD1 (5 bases). The germline CDR1 and CDR2 sequences are SGHTS and YDEGEE. The CDR3 has 14 residues. Trimming cost V 5 bases and J 4 bases, with 15 bases left between them. The CDR3 sequence is CASRPTGLIYGYTF. In DNA, the CDR3 is TGTGCCAGCAGACCAACAGGATTAATCTATGGCTACACCTTC.

The chain couples TRBV2 to TRBJ2-3; 8 nucleotides align to TRBD1. The CDR3 contains 15 residues. V trimming: 5 bases; J trimming: 1 base; junction bases outside the gene matches: 5. The V gene's germline CDR1 is SNHLY and CDR2 FYNNEI. The chain's CDR3 is CASSMVQGGTDTQYF. The CDR3 bases are TGTGCCAGCAGTATGGTACAGGGGGGCACAGATACGCAGTATTTT.

V is TRBV29-1 and J is TRBJ2-3; 10 bases agree with TRBD2. V was pared by 6 bases and J by 5 bases, with 11 bases of the junction left unmatched. Germline CDR1 and CDR2: SQVTM and ANQGSEA. The CDR3 length is 15 residues. CDR3 in amino acids: CSVRGLAASLDTQYF. CDR3 in DNA: TGCAGCGTACGCGGACTAGCGGCGTCTTTAGATACGCAGTATTTT.

The gene calls are TRBV5-6 and TRBJ2-7; 9 bases align to TRBD2. Germline CDR1 is SGHDT and CDR2 is YYEEEE. The V segment lost 2 bases and the J segment 6 bases; nucleotides outside the gene matches: 9. This CDR3 has 15 amino acids. The CDR3 here is CASSFRRGGPVEQYF. Here the CDR3 DNA reads TGTGCCAGCAGCTTCCGGCGGGGGGGCCCGGTCGAGCAGTACTTC.

This sequence joins TRBV6-5 and TRBJ1-5; D remains ambiguous. The CDR3 is 13 amino acids. V was trimmed by 7 bases and J by 0 bases, leaving 7 bases between them. Germline V gene lookup returns CDR1 MNHEY and CDR2 SVGAGI. The CDR3 protein is CASMGSSNQPQHF. The CDR3 DNA reads TGTGCCAGCATGGGCTCTAGCAATCAGCCCCAGCATTTT.

The genes are TRBV15 and TRBJ2-7; 7 nucleotides agree with TRBD2. The CDR3 is 16 amino acids. Germline CDR1 is LNHNV and CDR2 is YYDKDF (reference sequence). With 3 bases clipped from V and 2 bases from J, the junction kept 10 bases outside the gene matches. The CDR3 is CATSSDWASGPYEQYF. The CDR3 DNA reads TGTGCCACCAGCAGCGACTGGGCTAGCGGTCCCTACGAGCAGTACTTC.

The J gene is TRBJ1-2, the V gene TRBV4-2; D call uncertain. V was clipped by 2 bases and J by 8 bases, with 18 bases between them. This CDR3 has 15 residues. The germline V gene encodes CDR1 LGHNA and CDR2 YNFKEQ. The CDR3 DNA is TGTGCCAGCAGCCAATGGGGAGGGAGTGAGAGCGGCTACACCTTC. Amino acid sequence: CASSQWGGSESGYTF.

J is TRBJ1-1 and V is TRBV7-9; D is uncertain. The V and J ends lost 0 bases and 4 bases respectively, with 9 bases between them. Looked up from germline, CDR1 is SEHNR and CDR2 is FQNEAQ (reference sequence). The CDR3 has 14 residues. CDR3 residues: CASSLARVGTEAFF. DNA for the CDR3: TGTGCCAGCAGCTTAGCGAGGGTCGGCACTGAAGCTTTCTTT.